Below are 5 T cell receptor beta chains sequenced from a single sample in a study of blood T cells in healthy people across ages. A J-beta primer mix and a sample-barcoded 5' primer were used in a second PCR of about 7 to 12 cycles. In TCRdb, the 5' RACE reads were re-called with MiXCR into one record per CDR3 protein. Of about 680,000 distinct CDR3 sequences listed, over 45% were seen once; the top ten hold under 35%. The sequencing sample was made of blood. The receptors stem from a woman in her sixties in good health.

The chain carries TRBV20-1 and TRBJ2-5; no definite D call. This CDR3 spans 14 amino acids. Germline V gene sequence: CDR1 DFQATT, CDR2 SNEGSKA (reference sequence). V gave up 5 bases and J gave up 1 base, with 14 bases separating them. In nucleotides, the CDR3 is TGCAGTGCTCGCTCGGCCCGGAGCCAAGAGACCCAGTACTTC. Amino acids: CSARSARSQETQYF.

The CDR3, as DNA: TGTGCCAGCAGCTTATATGCCGGGACCAAGTACACTGAAGCTTTCTTT. The encoded protein is CASSLYAGTKYTEAFF. The rearrangement uses TRBV3-1 and TRBJ1-1, with D possibly being TRBD1 (5 bases). This CDR3 contains 16 residues. V lost 5 bases, J lost 3 bases, and 19 bases lay in between. The germline V gene encodes CDR1 LGHDT and CDR2 YNNKEL (reference sequence).

This clonotype occurred many times. The CDR3 coding sequence is TGCGCCAGCAGCCAAGAGGCGGAAGAAACGCAGTATTTT. It encodes CASSQEAEETQYF. This sequence joins TRBV4-3 and TRBJ2-3; D is uncertain. Trimming removed 0 bases from V and 9 bases from J, with 10 bases in between. This CDR3 has 13 amino acids. Looked up from germline, CDR1 is LGHNA and CDR2 is YSLEER.

The chain combines TRBV20-1 with TRBJ2-1; the D gene is possibly TRBD2 (5 bases). Germline-derived CDR1 and CDR2 are DFQATT and SNEGSKA (reference sequence). This CDR3 is built from 17 residues. Deletions cut 0 bases from V and 0 bases from J, with 15 bases between. The chain's CDR3 is CSAREEGGRTSYNEQFF. The DNA of the CDR3 is TGCAGTGCTAGAGAAGAGGGCGGAAGGACCTCCTACAATGAGCAGTTCTTC.

In its sample, this clonotype was seen a few times. The V call is TRBV7-2, the J call TRBJ2-3; no definite D call. V shed 8 bases and J shed 0 bases, with 12 bases lying between them. The CDR3 has 14 residues. Germline CDR1 is SGHTA and CDR2 is FQGNSA. In DNA, the CDR3 is TGTGCCAGCCTTAGAGGAATTAGCACAGATACGCAGTATTTT. Translation: CASLRGISTDTQYF.